This entry is about one T cell receptor (beta chain). Its matching antigen is unknown. This entry belongs to a study of shared clonotypes between healthy human individuals. Findings of the study overall: The sharing of approximately 5.1% of naive CD4 clonotypes was seen across a few donors. Rarefaction revealed incomplete sorted-subset sequencing despite large depth. Only blood was sampled; tissue repertoires likely differ.

The germline V gene encodes CDR1 ENHRY and CDR2 SYGVKD. The ends lost 2 bases at V and 7 bases at J; junction bases unmatched: 10. The CDR3 has 15 amino acids. The naive CD8 population came from CD45RO-negative cells selected for CCR7, without terminally differentiated effector memory CD45RA+ cells. Method: immunoSEQ multiplex PCR; TCRdb's copy keeps in-frame clones and lacks some. The repertoire holds approximately 2,200,000 clones, under 95% seen once, with around 1.7% in the top ten. The receptor comes from a man younger than 30 in good health. Some clones in this sample may be carry-over from other donors' samples. This rearrangement joins TRBV10-3 to TRBJ2-7; 8 bases match TRBD2. The sequencing input was naive CD8+ T cells from PBMCs. The CDR3 spells CAISEPLTSGVEQYF. The CDR3 DNA is TGTGCCATCAGTGAGCCCCTTACTAGCGGAGTTGAGCAGTACTTC.